This T cell receptor beta chain derives from a study of T cell responses to AZD1222 COVID-19 vaccine. In its sample, this clone was seen a few times. Germline CDR1 LGHNA, CDR2 YSLEER. V lost 0 bases and J 4 bases, leaving 15 bases between the germline ends. CDR3 length: 16 amino acids. Some clones are missing from TCRdb's copy, which holds only in-frame ones; the method was immunoSEQ multiplex PCR. This table has approximately 200,000 clones, roughly 94% appearing once. The specimen comprised peripheral blood, sampled 28 days after the second dose of the MenACWY control vaccine. V gene TRBV4-3 combines with J gene TRBJ1-2; the D gene is possibly TRBD1 (5 bases). The sequence was collected from an adult who received the MenACWY meningococcal vaccine as a control. CDR3 region: CASSQDSAGAGYGYTF. The CDR3 DNA sequence: TGCGCCAGCAGCCAAGATTCCGCCGGGGCCGGCTATGGCTACACCTTC.